This T cell receptor (beta chain) was documented in a study of T-cell reconstitution after alpha-beta-depleted transplantation in children. Unique molecular identifiers tagged the TCRbeta library. Using its own MiXCR run on the PCR reads, TCRdb lists one record per CDR3 protein. The sample includes under 300,000 distinct CDR3 sequences, 9% to 10% of them seen just once. This clonotype showed up just a few times. The junction shows a germline mismatch at one end, possibly a read error. The CDR3 loop spans 16 amino acids. Germline V gene sequence: CDR1 DFQATT, CDR2 SNEGSKA (reference sequence). The chain links TRBV20-1 to TRBJ2-4, with 8 bases identical to TRBD2. Sequences were derived from PBMCs from the stem cell graft donor, sampled from the stem cell graft. The clonotype originates from a human donor who donated a stem cell graft to a child with SCID. In DNA, the CDR3 is TGCTGTGCTAGAGATCGGGGGGGAAGGACGCGAGACATTCAGTACTTC. This sequence encodes CCARDRGGRTRDIQYF.